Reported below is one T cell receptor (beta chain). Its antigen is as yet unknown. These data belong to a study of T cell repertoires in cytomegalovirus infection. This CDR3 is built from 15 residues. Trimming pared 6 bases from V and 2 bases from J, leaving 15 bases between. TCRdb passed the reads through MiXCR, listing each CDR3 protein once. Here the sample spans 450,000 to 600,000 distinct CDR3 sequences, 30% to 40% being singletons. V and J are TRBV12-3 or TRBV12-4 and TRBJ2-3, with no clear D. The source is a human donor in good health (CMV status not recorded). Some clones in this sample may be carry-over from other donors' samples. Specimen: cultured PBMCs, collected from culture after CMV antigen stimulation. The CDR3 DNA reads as TGTGCCAGCAGCCTAATTTCGGCGGCCACAGATACGCAGTATTTT. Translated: CASSLISAATDTQYF.